The 7 T cell receptor beta chains below were found in one sample sequenced in a study of shared T cell receptors in the human thymus. Profiling relied on immunoSEQ multiplex PCR, and the TCRdb table lists in-frame clones only, not all of them. The profile shows some 700,000 clones, approximately 83% of them singletons. These data were likewise used in another study, on human thymus T cells.

Source material: thymocytes. All receptors derive from a girl less than two years old with a congenital heart defect.

V is TRBV9 and J is TRBJ1-6; D may be TRBD1 (5 bases). CDR1 is SGDLS and CDR2 is YYNGEE in the germline V gene. V gave up 3 bases and J gave up 1 base, with 14 bases separating them. This CDR3 spans 17 amino acids. Here the CDR3 DNA reads TGTGCCAGCAGCGCTTCAGGGTGTCCGTCCTATAATTCACCCCTCCACTTT. It codes for CASSASGCPSYNSPLHF. The complete variable domain, with remaining parts taken from reference TRBV9 and TRBJ1-6, reads DSGVTQTPKHLITATGQRVTLRCSPRSGDLSVYWYQQSLDQGLQFLIQYYNGEERAKGNILERFSAQQFPDLHSELNLSSLELGDSALYFCASSASGCPSYNSPLHFGNGTRLTVT.

The CDR3 protein is CASSPGQVVKYAEAFF. CDR3 DNA: TGCGCCAGCAGCCCCGGACAGGTTGTTAAGTACGCTGAAGCTTTCTTT. The V and J genes are TRBV5-1 and TRBJ1-1, with 7 bases identical to TRBD1. The germline V gene has CDR1 SGHRS and CDR2 YFSETQ. V trimming: 4 bases; J trimming: 6 bases; junction bases outside the gene matches: 15. The CDR3 spans 16 residues.

This clone was found a few times. J is TRBJ1-2 and V is TRBV19, with no clear D. Germline lookup yields CDR1 LNHDA and CDR2 SQIVND (reference sequence). V lost 7 bases, J lost 6 bases, and 15 bases lay in between. The CDR3 sequence is 13 residues long. The CDR3 protein is CASTEGIGNGYTF. CDR3 DNA sequence: TGTGCCAGTACTGAGGGAATTGGGAATGGCTACACCTTC.

The V and J genes are TRBV28 and TRBJ1-2, with TRBD1 matching over 7 bases. CDR3 length equals 16 residues. J lost 7 bases, V lost 5 bases, and 16 bases had no gene match. CDR1 and CDR2 from the germline V gene are MDHEN and SYDVKM. CDR3 nucleotide sequence: TGTGCCAGCAGTGTAGGCCCCAGGGGGGATCGAGCTGGCTACACCTTC. Protein sequence: CASSVGPRGDRAGYTF.

The rearrangement links TRBV5-4 to TRBJ1-2, with 9 positions matching TRBD1. Germline CDR1 and CDR2: SGHNT and YYREEE (reference sequence). CDR3 length: 16 residues. V shed 4 bases, J shed 5 bases, and the junction held 12 bases outside the gene matches. The CDR3, as DNA: TGTGCCAGCAGCCCATATCGGGACAGGGTGGGTTATGGCTACACCTTC. It codes for CASSPYRDRVGYGYTF.

The chain is built from TRBV19 and TRBJ1-1; a weak D match, TRBD1 (6 bases). The CDR3 loop spans 15 amino acids. Germline-derived CDR1 and CDR2 are LNHDA and SQIVND (reference sequence). Trimming removed 0 bases at V and 8 bases at J, with 16 bases between. The DNA for the CDR3 is TGTGCCAGTAGTATAGAAGTAGGGCAGACAGGCGAAGCTTTCTTT. This codes for CASSIEVGQTGEAFF.

The chain combines TRBV6-5 with TRBJ1-2, with TRBD1 matching over 8 bases. CDR1 MNHEY and CDR2 SVGAGI come from the germline V gene. With 6 bases clipped from V and 5 bases from J, the junction kept 8 bases outside the gene matches. The CDR3 contains 14 residues. CDR3 protein: CASSLRTGWYGYTF. The CDR3 nucleotides read TGTGCCAGCAGCCTTCGGACAGGGTGGTATGGCTACACCTTC.